This is a list of T cell receptor beta chains from one sample in a study of technical replicates of blood from a handful of donors. Here immunoSEQ multiplex PCR was the method, and the copy in TCRdb shows in-frame clones only, minus some. Of tens of thousands of clones in the sample, roughly nine tenths are singletons; the top ten hold around 4.6%. Specimen: PBMCs. Receptors originate from a human donor in good health. Some clones in this sample may be carry-over from other donors' samples. The CDR3 runs from the conserved cysteine through the conserved F or W. Each record gives: D gene, clone size, V gene, J gene, CDR3 protein, CDR3 DNA. A D gene is named only where the DNA matches it firmly. For some rows the clone size is stated as once, few or many, or as a class when expanded; others skip it.

D: TRBD1
size: .
V: TRBV7-9
J: TRBJ2-2
CDR3: CASTPQGGLAGELFF
DNA: TGTGCCAGCACCCCCCAAGGGGGCTTGGCCGGGGAGCTGTTTTTT

D: .
size: .
V: TRBV5-1
J: TRBJ2-3
CDR3: CASSLVQNTDTQYF
DNA: TGCGCCAGCAGCTTGGTACAGAACACAGATACGCAGTATTTT

D: .
size: .
V: TRBV5-1
J: TRBJ1-2
CDR3: CASSLGLGAYGYTF
DNA: TGCGCCAGCAGCTTGGGGTTAGGAGCATATGGCTACACCTTC

D: TRBD2
size: .
V: TRBV5-1
J: TRBJ2-5
CDR3: CASKWGSGTETQYF
DNA: TGCGCCAGCAAATGGGGTAGCGGGACAGAGACCCAGTACTTC

D: .
size: .
V: TRBV7-2
J: TRBJ1-5
CDR3: CASSFSSNQPQHF
DNA: TGTGCCAGCAGCTTCAGTAGCAATCAGCCCCAGCATTTT

D: TRBD2
size: .
V: TRBV5-1
J: TRBJ2-3
CDR3: CASSPGTSTDTQYF
DNA: TGCGCCAGCAGCCCCGGGACTAGTACAGATACGCAGTATTTT

D: TRBD1
size: .
V: TRBV4-3
J: TRBJ2-7
CDR3: CASSRDRDRAYEQYF
DNA: TGCGCCAGCAGCCGCGACCGGGACAGGGCCTACGAGCAGTACTTC

D: TRBD2
size: .
V: TRBV5-1
J: TRBJ2-1
CDR3: CASVPGTSGRHEQFF
DNA: TGCGCCAGCGTACCCGGGACTAGCGGGAGACATGAGCAGTTCTTC

D: .
size: once
V: TRBV4-2
J: TRBJ2-5
CDR3: CASSQDREISETQYF
DNA: TGTGCCAGCAGCCAAGATAGGGAGATATCGGAGACCCAGTACTTC

D: .
size: .
V: TRBV7-8
J: TRBJ2-1
CDR3: CASSSRVLDEQFF
DNA: TGTGCCAGCAGCTCCCGGGTTCTGGATGAGCAGTTCTTC

D: .
size: .
V: TRBV4-1
J: TRBJ2-3
CDR3: CASSQELGTQYF
DNA: TGCGCCAGCAGCCAAGAGCTCGGTACGCAGTATTTT

D: TRBD1
size: .
V: TRBV29-1
J: TRBJ1-2
CDR3: CSAGTGGGYTF
DNA: TGCAGCGCAGGGACAGGGGGAGGCTACACCTTC

D: .
size: .
V: TRBV7-8
J: TRBJ1-1
CDR3: CASSSISRGSGDTEAFF
DNA: TGTGCCAGCAGCTCAATATCCCGGGGCTCGGGGGACACTGAAGCTTTCTTT

D: TRBD1
size: .
V: TRBV5-8
J: TRBJ1-2
CDR3: CASSLYQGAVGYTF
DNA: TGTGCCAGCAGCTTATACCAGGGGGCGGTGGGCTACACCTTC

D: .
size: .
V: TRBV7-9
J: TRBJ2-2
CDR3: CASSSYRVRQGNGGELFF
DNA: TGTGCCAGCAGCTCATATAGAGTGCGGCAGGGGAACGGCGGGGAGCTGTTTTTT

D: TRBD2
size: .
V: TRBV7-2
J: TRBJ2-7
CDR3: CASSTLAGVGEQYF
DNA: TGTGCCAGCAGCACCTTAGCGGGAGTCGGCGAGCAGTACTTC

D: TRBD2
size: .
V: TRBV4-2
J: TRBJ2-3
CDR3: CASSPGLEGGTQYF
DNA: TGTGCCAGCAGCCCGGGACTAGAGGGGGGTACGCAGTATTTT

D: .
size: .
V: TRBV2
J: TRBJ1-6
CDR3: CASLQGSYNSPLHF
DNA: TGTGCCAGCTTGCAGGGCTCCTATAATTCACCCCTCCACTTT

D: .
size: .
V: TRBV2
J: TRBJ2-7
CDR3: CASSEGRGPYEQYF
DNA: TGTGCCAGCAGTGAAGGGCGGGGGCCTTACGAGCAGTACTTC

D: TRBD1
size: .
V: TRBV7-9
J: TRBJ1-2
CDR3: CASSPGQSPNYGYTF
DNA: TGTGCCAGCAGCCCGGGACAGAGCCCTAACTATGGCTACACCTTC

D: .
size: .
V: TRBV7-8
J: TRBJ2-7
CDR3: CASSLARRSSYEQYF
DNA: TGTGCCAGCAGCTTAGCCAGGAGGAGCTCCTACGAGCAGTACTTC

D: .
size: .
V: TRBV5-1
J: TRBJ1-2
CDR3: CASSLGGTDYAYTF
DNA: TGCGCCAGCAGCTTAGGCGGGACCGATTATGCCTACACCTTC

D: .
size: .
V: TRBV18
J: TRBJ1-3
CDR3: CASSPPGQGSSGTIYF
DNA: TGTGCCAGCTCACCACCCGGCCAGGGTTCTTCAGGCACCATATATTTT

D: TRBD2
size: .
V: TRBV30
J: TRBJ2-7
CDR3: CAWTGTTSYEQYF
DNA: TGTGCCTGGACCGGGACTACCAGCTACGAGCAGTACTTC

D: TRBD1
size: .
V: TRBV18
J: TRBJ2-7
CDR3: CASSPPGTGYEQYF
DNA: TGTGCCAGCTCACCACCGGGGACAGGCTACGAGCAGTACTTC

D: .
size: .
V: TRBV19
J: TRBJ2-3
CDR3: CASTQGGFTDTQYF
DNA: TGTGCCAGTACCCAGGGGGGATTCACAGATACGCAGTATTTT

D: TRBD2
size: .
V: TRBV2
J: TRBJ2-5
CDR3: CASSRTSGGQETQYF
DNA: TGTGCCAGCAGCCGGACTAGCGGGGGACAAGAGACCCAGTACTTC

D: TRBD1
size: .
V: TRBV4-2
J: TRBJ1-3
CDR3: CASSLRTGGSFSGNTIYF
DNA: TGTGCCAGCAGCCTACGGACAGGGGGCAGCTTCTCTGGAAACACCATATATTTT

D: .
size: once
V: TRBV14
J: TRBJ2-7
CDR3: CASSPGNILYEQYF
DNA: TGTGCCAGCAGCCCGGGGAACATCCTCTACGAGCAGTACTTC

D: .
size: .
V: TRBV27
J: TRBJ2-3
CDR3: CASSLGPLSTQYF
DNA: TGTGCCAGCAGTTTAGGCCCTCTGTCTACGCAGTATTTT

D: .
size: .
V: TRBV7-9
J: TRBJ1-3
CDR3: CASSQTTDGNTIYF
DNA: TGTGCCAGCAGCCAAACGACAGACGGAAACACCATATATTTT

D: .
size: .
V: TRBV19
J: TRBJ2-3
CDR3: CASRTSGANTQYF
DNA: TGTGCCAGTAGAACCAGCGGAGCTAATACGCAGTATTTT

D: TRBD1
size: .
V: TRBV28
J: TRBJ2-2
CDR3: CASSPGTGSGELFF
DNA: TGTGCCAGCAGTCCGGGGACAGGGTCCGGGGAGCTGTTTTTT

D: .
size: .
V: TRBV5-6
J: TRBJ2-1
CDR3: CASSLQSSYNEQFF
DNA: TGTGCCAGCAGCTTACAGAGCTCCTACAATGAGCAGTTCTTC

D: TRBD1
size: .
V: TRBV6-6
J: TRBJ1-1
CDR3: CASGQGTANTEAFF
DNA: TGTGCCAGCGGACAAGGGACAGCCAACACTGAAGCTTTCTTT

D: .
size: .
V: TRBV19
J: TRBJ1-5
CDR3: CASRLPAAVAAPQHF
DNA: TGTGCCAGTAGGCTACCCGCGGCTGTGGCGGCGCCCCAGCATTTT